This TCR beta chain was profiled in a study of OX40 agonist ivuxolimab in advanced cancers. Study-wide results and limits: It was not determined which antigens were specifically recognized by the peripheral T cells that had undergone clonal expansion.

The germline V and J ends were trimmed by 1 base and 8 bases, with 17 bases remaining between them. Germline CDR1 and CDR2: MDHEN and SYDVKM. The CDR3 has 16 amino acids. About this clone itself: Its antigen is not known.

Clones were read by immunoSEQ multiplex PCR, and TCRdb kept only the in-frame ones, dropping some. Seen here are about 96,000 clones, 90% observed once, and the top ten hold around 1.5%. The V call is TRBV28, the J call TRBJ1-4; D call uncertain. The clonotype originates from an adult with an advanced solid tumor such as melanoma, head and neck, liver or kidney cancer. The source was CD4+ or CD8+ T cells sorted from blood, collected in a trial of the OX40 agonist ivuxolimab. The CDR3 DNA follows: TGTGCCAGCAGTTTATTACCGTTGGACGTTGGGGAAAAACTGTTTTTT. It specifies CASSLLPLDVGEKLFF.